This entry features one TCR beta chain sequence. TCRdb re-called the 5' RACE reads through MiXCR, storing one row per CDR3 protein. The sample carries more than 250,000 distinct CDR3 sequences, 15% to 20% recorded once. This record comes from a study of T-cell memory formation after mild COVID-19. Background on the study: Across donors, TCR clusters were largely donor specific.

The CDR3 consists of 15 residues. Germline values: CDR1 SGHTA, CDR2 FQGNSA. The junction had 8 bases not matched to a gene; V was cut back by 5 bases and J by 5 bases. The rearrangement joins TRBV7-2 to TRBJ1-5, with 8 bases matching TRBD1. Sequenced: PBMCs or a T cell subset sorted from them (not recorded which). The sequence was collected from a man between 18 and 29 years old who had mild COVID-19 (a few samples of this study predate the infection). Cell type and time point are not known. CDR3 protein: CASSPGTGMDQPQHF. The CDR3, as DNA: TGTGCCAGCAGCCCGGGGACAGGCATGGATCAGCCCCAGCATTTT.